This T cell receptor beta chain was sequenced during a study of graft-versus-host responses after intestinal transplantation. Sequencing was performed with immunoSEQ multiplex PCR; in TCRdb, only in-frame clones are kept and a portion is missing. The sample gives about 12,000 clones, 93% of which show up once; less than 5.5% is in the top ten. This clone was observed a handful of times. The CDR3 is made up of 15 amino acids. Trimming removed 4 bases from V and 1 base from J; junction bases left unmatched: 4. Germline CDR1 MRHNA, CDR2 SNTAGT. The chain has TRBV6-4 and TRBJ2-3; 8 nucleotides align to TRBD2. This sequence originates from a human patient who received an intestinal transplant, so some T cells may come from the graft donor. This material consisted of PBMCs, taken 950 to 1,300 days after intestinal transplantation. The CDR3 is CASSAAAGGTDTQYF. In nucleotides, the CDR3 is TGTGCCAGCAGTGCGGCAGCGGGGGGCACAGATACGCAGTATTTT.